Listed below are T cell receptor beta chains from one sample, sequenced in a study of response to subunit inactivated influenza vaccine. TCRdb used MiXCR to reprocess the RT-PCR reads, holding one entry per CDR3 protein. The table includes about 500,000 distinct CDR3 sequences, about 17% detected once. The source was CD4+ T cells sorted from PBMCs, collected around 25 months after vaccination. These TCRs come from a man between 50 and 75 years old who received an inactivated influenza vaccine. Both conserved end residues are part of each CDR3. The order of the fields is J gene, V gene, CDR3 protein.

TRBJ1-1 | TRBV6-2/TRBV6-3 | CASSYARTGGSEAFF
TRBJ1-5 | TRBV20-1 | CSAPDPGGNQPQHF
TRBJ2-2 | TRBV7-8 | CASSLVSGANTGELFF
TRBJ1-4 | TRBV20-1 | CSARDMGRDEKLFF
TRBJ1-2 | TRBV29-1 | CSVVTPGQVTNYGYTF
TRBJ2-2 | TRBV4-2 | CASSQGSRPNTGELFF
TRBJ1-5 | TRBV6-2/TRBV6-3 | CASSSRGGLGQPQHF
TRBJ1-1 | TRBV20-1 | CSARDGAGRGTEAFF
TRBJ1-3 | TRBV3-1 | CASSQVANTIYF
TRBJ1-4 | TRBV5-1 | CASSLGGQTEKLFF
TRBJ1-1 | TRBV9 | CASRPRQGTNTEAFF
TRBJ1-4 | TRBV6-5 | CASSYSWTGSSEKLFF
TRBJ2-5 | TRBV4-2 | CASSQDGQGGETQYF
TRBJ2-1 | TRBV7-2 | CASSLMGSSYNEQFF
TRBJ1-1 | TRBV28 | CASSLSTGRGAFF
TRBJ1-3 | TRBV3-1 | CASSQDSSGNTIYF
TRBJ2-5 | TRBV7-9 | CASSAGTGGRETQYF
TRBJ2-5 | TRBV5-1 | CASSLEGTKETQYF
TRBJ1-1 | TRBV9 | CASSVVVTVRNTEAFF
TRBJ1-5 | TRBV6-1 | CASSVEQNQPQHF
TRBJ2-1 | TRBV12-3/TRBV12-4 | CASGTGALEWEQFF
TRBJ2-1 | TRBV5-1 | CASSLGVGLRSYNEQFF